The table lists the clone carrying this TCR beta chain with a count of one. Its antigen is still unknown. Germline V gives CDR1 MDHEN, CDR2 SYDVKM. Trimming stripped 1 base from V and 1 base from J, with 10 bases between. The CDR3 sequence is 15 residues long. The sample comes from a study of blood T cells in healthy people across ages. Study results and limitations: Observed TCR beta diversity per million T cells went down as age went up. This fall followed a roughly linear course with age.

Together with a sample-barcoded 5' primer, a J-beta primer mix was included in a second PCR lasting about 7 to 11 cycles. One entry per CDR3 protein, called by TCRdb with MiXCR from the 5' RACE reads. The sample consists of 600,000 or so distinct CDR3 sequences, about 28% of them appearing once. Each sample used at least 7 million PBMCs. Sequencing was carried out using blood. This clonotype was sampled from a woman aged 80 or older in good health. The chain couples TRBV28 to TRBJ1-1; a weak D match, TRBD1 (5 bases). The CDR3 DNA reads as TGTGCCAGCAGTTTATACGGCAGGGCGAACACTGAAGCTTTCTTT. Residues: CASSLYGRANTEAFF.